What follows are 16 T cell receptor beta chains derived from one specimen sequenced in a study of T cells in Graves' hyperthyroidism and ophthalmopathy (dated by TCRdb to the late 2010s). Libraries came from multiplex PCR. The sequencer listed for this sample is Illumina HiSeq 2000. TCR beta CDR3 regions were amplified from RNA transcripts. The first round of RT-PCR for the TCR CDR3 was performed with the HTBI primer set and the Qiagen OneStep RT-PCR kit. TCRdb redid the processing of the public reads, applying fastp at Q25 and MiXCR, and retained in-frame beta chains. Each CDR3 protein appears once, grouped with its most common genes and DNA. Here the sample has approximately 34,000 distinct CDR3 sequences; 45% to 55% occur a single time. Roughly 25% of the sample is held by the ten biggest clonotypes. Sequencing was done on a sample of blood. These receptors all come from a woman in her forties with Graves' ophthalmopathy.

V and J are TRBV25-1 and TRBJ2-2; 7 bases map to TRBD1. Germline values: CDR1 MGHDK, CDR2 SYGVNS. The CDR3 totals 17 residues. V lost 3 bases and J lost 4; bases outside the gene matches: 11. The CDR3 DNA reads TGTGCCAGCAGTGATTACGGTACAGGGGCGGGCACCGGGGAGCTGTTTTTT. It translates to CASSDYGTGAGTGELFF.

The CDR3 DNA is TGTGCCAGCAGTGACTCGGGACTAGCGGGAGGGGGTGGAGATACGCAGTATTTT. This sequence encodes CASSDSGLAGGGGDTQYF. The chain carries TRBV25-1 and TRBJ2-3; 16 nucleotides align to TRBD2. This CDR3 contains 18 residues. After removal of 3 bases from V and 5 bases from J, the junction contained 8 bases not matched to a gene. Germline V gene lookup returns CDR1 MGHDK and CDR2 SYGVNS.

This clonotype was counted ten times or more. The chain joins TRBV6-1 to TRBJ1-1; no firm D call. The V end lost 4 bases, the J end lost 0 bases, and 6 bases lay between the germline ends. CDR1 is MNHNS, CDR2 SASEGT, per germline. The CDR3 is 13 amino acids. CDR3 residues: CASSARLNTEAFF. Written as DNA, the CDR3 is TGTGCCAGCAGTGCCAGGCTGAACACTGAAGCTTTCTTT.

In this sample, this clonotype turned up once. The CDR3 region has the DNA TGTGCCAGCAGTGAAGCGGGGGGAAACTACGAGCAGTACTTC. It codes for CASSEAGGNYEQYF. The chain couples TRBV25-1 to TRBJ2-7; 8 bases are a match to TRBD2. Germline V gene sequence: CDR1 MGHDK, CDR2 SYGVNS. The trim removed 2 bases at V and 3 bases at J, leaving 3 bases unmatched. The CDR3 sequence is 14 residues long.

The sample holds many counts of this clonotype. V gene TRBV7-3 combines with J gene TRBJ2-1; 9 positions agree with TRBD2. CDR3 length equals 13 residues. V lost 5 bases and J lost 8; bases outside the gene matches: 4. CDR1 SGHTA and CDR2 FQGTGA come from the germline V gene. CDR3 nucleotide sequence: TGTGCCAGCAGCGCGGGGGGGCCCGATGAGCAGTTCTTC. Translated, it gives CASSAGGPDEQFF.

This clonotype was detected ten times or more. The chain carries TRBV5-1 and TRBJ2-1, with a weak D call TRBD2 (5 bases). The germline CDR1 and CDR2 sequences are SGHRS and YFSETQ. This CDR3 is built from 14 residues. Trimming removed 1 base from V and 6 bases from J, with 11 bases in between. As DNA, the CDR3 is TGCGCCAGCAGCTTGCTGTCCGGGGTCAATGAGCAGTTCTTC. Amino acid sequence: CASSLLSGVNEQFF.

Concerning this clonotype: Germline is not matched at one junction end, which may reflect a read error. The genes are TRBV7-9 and TRBJ2-3, with TRBD2 matching 15 bases. Per the germline V gene, CDR1 is SEHNR and CDR2 is FQNEAQ (reference sequence). The CDR3 has 17 amino acids. CDR3: CASSHGLAGGPADTLYF. CDR3 nucleotide sequence: TGTGCCAGCAGCCACGGACTAGCGGGAGGGCCCGCAGATACGCTGTATTTT.

This clonotype was detected many times. This chain joins TRBV2 and TRBJ1-4; D perhaps matches TRBD1 (5 bases). Germline V CDR1 and CDR2: SNHLY, FYNNEI. V lost 2 bases and J lost 3, with 13 bases in between. The CDR3 contains 16 residues. The CDR3 protein is CASSEIGRGANEKLFF. CDR3 coding DNA: TGTGCCAGCAGTGAAATTGGTCGGGGGGCTAATGAAAAACTGTTTTTT.

This clonotype was found many times. The chain recombines TRBV11-2 with TRBJ2-7, with 8 bases identical to TRBD1. Germline values: CDR1 SGHAT, CDR2 FQNNGV. The CDR3 contains 15 residues. V lost 4 bases to trimming and J lost 0 bases; unmatched junction nucleotides: 5. The CDR3 nucleotides are TGTGCCAGCAGCTGGTCGACAGGGGACTCCTACGAGCAGTACTTC. Its translation: CASSWSTGDSYEQYF.

The chain has TRBV7-9 and TRBJ2-4, with 10 bases identical to TRBD1. The CDR3 has 16 amino acids. V lost 2 bases to trimming and J lost 16 bases; unmatched junction nucleotides: 17. Germline V gene lookup returns CDR1 SEHNR and CDR2 FQNEAQ (reference sequence). CDR3 amino acids: CASSLISQRTGGVRYF. CDR3 in DNA: TGTGCCAGCAGCTTAATATCTCAGAGGACAGGGGGGGTTCGATACTTC.

This chain uses TRBV19 with TRBJ1-1; D gene unclear. The CDR3 sequence is 13 residues long. Germline CDR1 reads LNHDA; CDR2 reads SQIVND (reference sequence). Trimming took off 5 bases at V and 7 bases at J, with 14 bases between the two ends. Written as DNA, the CDR3 is TGTGCCAGTAGTCCTCTAGCGGGAAGTGAAGCTTTCTTT. It translates to CASSPLAGSEAFF.

There are a few counts of this clonotype. The chain joins TRBV27 to TRBJ1-1; D gene ambiguous. Trimming stripped 5 bases from V and 3 bases from J, with 13 bases between. CDR1 is MNHEY and CDR2 is SMNVEV in the germline V gene (reference sequence). The CDR3 is 14 amino acids. CDR3 bases: TGTGCCAGCAGTCCGGCGTGGGGATACACTGAAGCTTTCTTT. Translating it yields CASSPAWGYTEAFF.

The chain couples TRBV7-2 to TRBJ2-3; D is ambiguous. Germline V lookup: CDR1 SGHTA, CDR2 FQGNSA. The CDR3 is 12 residues long. The V end was cut by 8 bases, the J end by 1 base, with 7 bases between. The CDR3 is CASSRRTDTQYF. CDR3 in DNA: TGTGCCAGCTCACGTCGCACAGATACGCAGTATTTT.

The chain joins TRBV2 to TRBJ1-2; 7 nucleotides agree with TRBD1. Per the germline V gene, CDR1 is SNHLY and CDR2 is FYNNEI. This CDR3 region has 12 residues. Unmatched junction bases numbered 5, after V lost 9 bases and J lost 4 bases. The CDR3 nucleotides are TGTGCCAGGAACGACAGGGTCTATGGCTACACCTTC. It codes for CARNDRVYGYTF. The full variable domain, in which reference TRBV2 and TRBJ1-2 provide the parts outside the CDR3, is EPEVTQTPSHQVTQMGQEVILRCVPISNHLYFYWYRQILGQKVEFLVSFYNNEISEKSEIFDDQFSVERPDGSNFTLKIRSTKLEDSAMYFCARNDRVYGYTFGSGTRLTVV.

A word on this clonotype: A much bigger clone sits one base away, suggesting this may be a read error. In this CDR3 the conserved last residue, phenylalanine or tryptophan, is missing, so a read error is likely. The chain joins TRBV28 to TRBJ2-3, with 7 bases matching TRBD2. This CDR3 spans 14 amino acids. Germline CDR1 and CDR2: MDHEN and SYDVKM. V gave up 10 bases and J gave up 3 bases; unmatched junction bases: 10. CDR3 protein: CAIDHLGGTDTQYL. CDR3 sequence (DNA): TGTGCCATCGACCATTTGGGGGGGACAGATACGCAGTATTTA.

Ten or more counts support this clonotype. This sequence joins TRBV4-1 and TRBJ2-1; maybe TRBD1 (5 bases). Trimming shortened V by 0 bases and J by 8 bases, and 17 bases separated the two germline ends. This CDR3 contains 16 residues. Germline V gene data show CDR1 as MGHRA and CDR2 as YSYEKL. The CDR3 sequence: CASSQDLGQGSYEQFF. The CDR3 region has the DNA TGCGCCAGCAGCCAAGATCTGGGGCAGGGAAGTTATGAGCAGTTCTTC.